The 18 T cell receptor beta chains presented below share a single source sample, sequenced in a study of cytotoxic CD8 clonotypes in ibrutinib-treated CLL. Profiling relied on immunoSEQ multiplex PCR, and the TCRdb table lists in-frame clones only, not all of them. The sample comprises approximately 84,000 clones, roughly 84% of which are singletons, and roughly 5% rests with the top ten. Here the sequenced sample was PBMCs, taken before ibrutinib treatment. These receptors came from a human donor with chronic lymphocytic leukemia.

The rearrangement joins TRBV7-3 to TRBJ2-5; no clear D gene. Between the trimmed V and J ends, which lost 3 bases and 1 base, there was a span of 9 bases. Looked up from germline, CDR1 is SGHTA and CDR2 is FQGTGA. The CDR3 sequence is 14 residues long. This chain's CDR3 is CASSFFGGQETQYF. As DNA, the CDR3 is TGTGCCAGCAGCTTTTTTGGCGGCCAAGAGACCCAGTACTTC.

The rearrangement links TRBV7-3 to TRBJ1-1, with D hard to call. Germline-derived CDR1 and CDR2 are SGHTA and FQGTGA. This CDR3 is 15 amino acids long. V was trimmed by 6 bases and J by 1 base, leaving 15 bases between them. CDR3 in DNA: TGTGCCAGCAGTCTGGACTCAGCTCAGAACACTGAAGCTTTCTTT. It is translated as CASSLDSAQNTEAFF.

V usage is TRBV4-3 and J usage is TRBJ2-1; the match to TRBD2 covers 7 bases. The V and J ends lost 4 bases and 6 bases, in that order; junction bases with no gene match: 9. CDR1 LGHNA and CDR2 YSLEER come from the germline V gene. This CDR3 spans 15 amino acids. The CDR3 protein is CASSPLLASGNEQFF. Here the CDR3 DNA reads TGCGCCAGCAGCCCCCTTTTGGCTAGCGGCAATGAGCAGTTCTTC.

With regard to this clone: Other nucleotide sequences from this sample produce the same CDR3. The genes are TRBV30 and TRBJ2-3, with D unclear. The germline V and J ends were trimmed by 2 bases and 4 bases, with 7 bases remaining between them. Per the germline V gene, CDR1 is GTSNPN and CDR2 is SVGIG (reference sequence). The CDR3 has 12 residues. The DNA of the CDR3 is TGTGCCTGGAGTTTACGGGCAGATACGCAGTATTTT. It is translated as CAWSLRADTQYF. The variable domain in full, with the rest retrieved from reference TRBV30 and TRBJ2-3, is SQTIHQWPATLVQPVGSPLSLECTVEGTSNPNLYWYRQAAGRGLQLLFYSVGIGQISSEVPQNLSASRPQDRQFILSSKKLLLSDSGFYLCAWSLRADTQYFGPGTRLTVL.

The chain joins TRBV5-1 to TRBJ2-5, with D perhaps being TRBD1 or TRBD2 (5 bases each). Trimming left V 3 bases short and J 1 base short, with 13 bases between. Germline V gene sequence: CDR1 SGHRS, CDR2 YFSETQ. The CDR3 spans 15 residues. For the CDR3, the DNA is TGCGCCAGCAGCTGGTCCGGGACCAGCCAAGAGACCCAGTACTTC. Residues: CASSWSGTSQETQYF.

V gene TRBV6-6 combines with J gene TRBJ2-1; TRBD2 is a possible D gene (5 bases). The CDR3 consists of 14 residues. The V gene's germline CDR1 is MNHNY and CDR2 SVGAGI (reference sequence). Trimming removed 0 bases from V and 10 bases from J, with 13 bases in between. The DNA of the CDR3 is TGTGCCAGCAGTTACTCGAGCTCGGGAAGAGAGCAGTTCTTC. This sequence encodes CASSYSSSGREQFF.

This clone came up a few times. The chain uses TRBV7-9 and TRBJ2-7; D is undetermined. V was clipped by 6 bases and J by 0 bases, with 12 bases between them. Germline V lookup: CDR1 SEHNR, CDR2 FQNEAQ (reference sequence). The CDR3 contains 14 residues. The CDR3 sequence: CASSRHGSSYEQYF. As DNA, the CDR3 is TGTGCCAGCAGTCGGCATGGGTCCTCCTACGAGCAGTACTTC.

CDR3 DNA: TGTGCTAGTGGTTTCCGCCTCCCCTTTGGCGGGCCCCAAGAGACCCAGTACTTC. Its translation: CASGFRLPFGGPQETQYF. The chain uses TRBV12-5 and TRBJ2-5; TRBD2 is a possible D gene (5 bases). From germline, CDR1 is LGHNT and CDR2 FRNRAP. V was cut by 3 bases and J by 1 base, with 21 bases left in between. The CDR3 covers 18 residues. The variable domain in full, with the rest retrieved from reference TRBV12-5 and TRBJ2-5, is DARVTQTPRHKVTEMGQEVTMRCQPILGHNTVFWYRQTMMQGLELLAYFRNRAPLDDSGMPKDRFSAEMPDATLATLKIQPSEPRDSAVYFCASGFRLPFGGPQETQYFGPGTRLLVL.

The chain is built from TRBV27 and TRBJ2-7; a weak D match, TRBD1 (5 bases). The germline V gene encodes CDR1 MNHEY and CDR2 SMNVEV (reference sequence). The CDR3 loop spans 14 amino acids. V was cut by 4 bases and J by 2 bases, with 12 bases left in between. CDR3 in DNA: TGTGCCAGCAGTTCCCCCCAGGGCCCCTACGAGCAGTACTTC. Encoded protein: CASSSPQGPYEQYF.

The chain links TRBV29-1 to TRBJ1-2; possibly TRBD1 for D (6 bases). CDR3 length equals 15 residues. Trimming stripped 4 bases from V and 2 bases from J, with 17 bases between. The germline gives CDR1 SQVTM, CDR2 ANQGSEA. This chain's CDR3 is CSVVGEGQGNYGYTF. DNA for the CDR3: TGCAGCGTTGTGGGGGAGGGGCAGGGGAACTATGGCTACACCTTC.

CDR3 region: CASSMQGPRLSGANVLTF. CDR3 DNA sequence: TGTGCCAGTAGTATGCAGGGTCCTAGACTCTCTGGGGCCAACGTCCTGACTTTC. This rearrangement joins TRBV19 to TRBJ2-6, with a weak D call TRBD1 (5 bases). The CDR3 loop spans 18 amino acids. With 3 bases removed from V and 0 bases from J, the gap between germline ends came to 15 bases. The V gene's germline CDR1 is LNHDA and CDR2 SQIVND (reference sequence).

The V call is TRBV30, the J call TRBJ1-2, with TRBD1 as a possible D gene (5 bases). Germline CDR1 reads GTSNPN; CDR2 reads SVGIG (reference sequence). CDR3 size: 11 residues. The DNA of the CDR3 is TGTGCGGGGGAACGGGGCTATGGCTACACCTTC. Translated, it gives CAGERGYGYTF.

The chain joins TRBV11-2 to TRBJ2-1; maybe TRBD2 (5 bases). The CDR3 extends over 14 amino acids. V gave up 4 bases and J gave up 5 bases, with 12 bases separating them. Germline V CDR1 and CDR2: SGHAT, FQNNGV. The chain's CDR3 is CASSSLRGNNEQFF. CDR3 sequence (DNA): TGTGCCAGCAGCTCACTTCGGGGAAACAATGAGCAGTTCTTC.

The chain carries TRBV2 and TRBJ2-1, with TRBD2 as a possible D gene (6 bases). Germline values: CDR1 SNHLY, CDR2 FYNNEI. The CDR3 is 12 amino acids. V was trimmed by 6 bases and J by 10 bases, leaving 13 bases between them. The CDR3 spells CASSRGAGEQFF. As DNA, the CDR3 is TGTGCCAGCAGCCGAGGCGCGGGAGAGCAGTTCTTC.

This rearrangement joins TRBV13 to TRBJ2-1; D gene uncertain. This CDR3 is built from 15 residues. V lost 4 bases and J 0 bases, leaving 10 bases between the germline ends. From germline, CDR1 is PRHDT and CDR2 FYEKMQ (reference sequence). The CDR3 sequence: CASSSPPSSYNEQFF. CDR3 DNA: TGTGCCAGCAGCTCCCCCCCTTCCTCCTACAATGAGCAGTTCTTC.

The rearrangement links TRBV6-1 to TRBJ1-1; 11 bases are a match to TRBD1. Trimming cost V 4 bases and J 3 bases; bases outside gene matches: 4. This CDR3 has 15 amino acids. Germline CDR1 MNHNS, CDR2 SASEGT. As DNA, the CDR3 is TGTGCCAGCAGTGGAGGGACAGGGGGGGACACTGAAGCTTTCTTT. It specifies CASSGGTGGDTEAFF.

This sequence joins TRBV13 and TRBJ2-1; 11 nucleotides align to TRBD2. This CDR3 region has 16 residues. CDR1 and CDR2 (germline): PRHDT, FYEKMQ (reference sequence). V lost 5 bases to trimming and J lost 7 bases; unmatched junction nucleotides: 10. The CDR3 DNA reads TGTGCCAGCAGCCCTTTACTAGCGGGAGTATTAAATGAGCAGTTCTTC. It translates to CASSPLLAGVLNEQFF. Full variable domain (rest looked up from reference TRBV13 and TRBJ2-1): AAGVIQSPRHLIKEKRETATLKCYPIPRHDTVYWYQQGPGQDPQFLISFYEKMQSDKGSIPDRFSAQQFSDYHSELNMSSLELGDSALYFCASSPLLAGVLNEQFFGPGTRLTVL.

The chain carries TRBV7-2 and TRBJ2-1; 12 positions match TRBD2. Germline CDR1 reads SGHTA; CDR2 reads FQGNSA. The CDR3 has 19 amino acids. Losses at the gene ends were 4 bases for V and 0 bases for J; bases not matched to a gene: 10. CDR3 region: CASSSPRTSGDTSYNEQFF. DNA for the CDR3: TGTGCCAGCAGCTCCCCTCGGACTAGCGGGGATACCTCCTACAATGAGCAGTTCTTC.